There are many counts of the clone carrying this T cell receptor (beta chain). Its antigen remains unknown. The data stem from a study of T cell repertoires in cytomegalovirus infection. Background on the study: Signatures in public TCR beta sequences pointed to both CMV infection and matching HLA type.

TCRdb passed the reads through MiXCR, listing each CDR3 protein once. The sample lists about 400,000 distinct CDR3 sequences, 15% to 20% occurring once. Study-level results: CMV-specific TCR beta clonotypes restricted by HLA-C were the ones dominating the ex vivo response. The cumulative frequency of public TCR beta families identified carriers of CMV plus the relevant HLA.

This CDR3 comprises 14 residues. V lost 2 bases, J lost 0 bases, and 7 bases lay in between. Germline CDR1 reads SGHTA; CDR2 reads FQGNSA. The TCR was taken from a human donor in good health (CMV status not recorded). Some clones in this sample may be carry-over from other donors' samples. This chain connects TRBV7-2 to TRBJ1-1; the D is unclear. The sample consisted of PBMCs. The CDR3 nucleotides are TGTGCCAGCAGCTTATTGGGGATGAACACTGAAGCTTTCTTT. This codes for CASSLLGMNTEAFF.